The rows below give T cell receptor beta chains drawn from one sample of a study of PD-L1 blockade in urothelial cancer. Data came from immunoSEQ multiplex PCR; TCRdb stores just in-frame clones and leaves some out. The sample contains tens of thousands of clones, more than 90% of which appear only once. The sample was PBMCs, taken around atezolizumab (anti-PD-L1) treatment. These receptor sequences come from a man in his sixties with urothelial cancer. The CDR3 runs from the conserved cysteine through the conserved F or W. Each record gives: CDR3 protein, CDR3 DNA, J gene, V gene, clone size, D gene. D genes are given only for firm matches. Expanded clones get a size class; other rows say once, few or many, or leave the size out.

CASETGDEQYF,TGTGCCAGCGAGACAGGGGACGAGCAGTACTTC,TRBJ2-7,TRBV28,NA,TRBD1
CASSLRQPDSGNTIYF,TGTGCCAGCTCACTCCGACAGCCGGACTCTGGAAACACCATATATTTT,TRBJ1-3,TRBV18,NA,NA
CASSLSRGSEAFF,TGTGCCAGCAGTTTATCTAGGGGGTCTGAAGCTTTCTTT,TRBJ1-1,TRBV27,NA,NA
CASSLAGGLYEQYF,TGTGCCAGCAGCTTGGCGGGAGGGCTCTACGAGCAGTACTTC,TRBJ2-7,TRBV5-4,NA,TRBD2
CSARFGGILFF,TGCAGTGCTAGATTCGGGGGTATACTGTTTTTT,TRBJ1-4,TRBV20-1,NA,NA
CASSFHQGAWTEAFF,TGTGCCAGCAGCTTCCACCAGGGGGCATGGACTGAAGCTTTCTTT,TRBJ1-1,TRBV5-5,NA,TRBD1
CSVARDRNTEAFF,TGCAGCGTCGCCCGGGACAGGAACACTGAAGCTTTCTTT,TRBJ1-1,TRBV29-1,NA,TRBD1
CASSYGQGLYGYTF,TGTGCCAGCAGCTACGGACAGGGTTTATATGGCTACACCTTC,TRBJ1-2,TRBV13,NA,TRBD1
CASSLFGGAETQYF,TGTGCCAGCAGTTTATTTGGGGGGGCAGAGACCCAGTACTTC,TRBJ2-5,TRBV27,NA,NA
CASSLRLASYEQYF,TGTGCCAGCAGTTTACGTCTAGCCTCCTACGAGCAGTACTTC,TRBJ2-7,TRBV27,NA,NA
CASSPARVDTQYF,TGTGCCAGCAGCCCTGCAAGAGTGGATACGCAGTATTTT,TRBJ2-3,TRBV16,NA,NA
CASSSAVSEAFF,TGTGCCAGCAGCTCAGCCGTCTCCGAAGCTTTCTTT,TRBJ1-1,TRBV7-8,once,NA
CASSSRPTGSGGEQFF,TGTGCCAGCAGCTCCCGACCAACGGGGTCCGGGGGTGAGCAGTTCTTC,TRBJ2-1,TRBV7-9,NA,NA
CASSGVRADLTDTQYF,TGTGCCAGCAGCGGTGTGAGGGCGGATTTGACAGATACGCAGTATTTT,TRBJ2-3,TRBV9,NA,NA
CASSQNLDRFIYNEQFF,TGCGCCAGCAGTCAAAATTTGGACAGGTTTATATACAATGAGCAGTTCTTC,TRBJ2-1,TRBV23-1,NA,TRBD1
CASSFGLAGNGELFF,TGTGCCAGCAGCTTCGGACTAGCGGGGAATGGGGAGCTGTTTTTT,TRBJ2-2,TRBV9,NA,TRBD2
CSAKTREQFF,TGCAGTGCCAAAACTCGAGAGCAGTTCTTC,TRBJ2-1,TRBV20-1,NA,NA
CASSQDSRAPNEKLFF,TGCGCCAGCAGCCAAGATAGCAGGGCGCCTAATGAAAAACTGTTTTTT,TRBJ1-4,TRBV4-3,NA,NA
CASSQEGFRVGGYTF,TGCGCCAGCAGCCAAGAGGGGTTCAGGGTCGGGGGCTACACCTTC,TRBJ1-2,TRBV4-3,NA,NA
CASSFRPGLASNEQFF,TGCGCCAGCAGCTTCCGACCGGGACTAGCTAGCAATGAGCAGTTCTTC,TRBJ2-1,TRBV5-1,once,TRBD2
CASSGSGVGETQYF,TGTGCCAGCAGTGGATCGGGGGTCGGGGAGACCCAGTACTTC,TRBJ2-5,TRBV6-1,once,NA
CASSLVSSNQPQHF,TGTGCCAGCAGCTTAGTAAGCAGCAATCAGCCCCAGCATTTT,TRBJ1-5,TRBV7-2,NA,NA
CASSSNRGLVSDTQYF,TGTGCCAGCAGCTCAAACAGGGGGCTCGTTTCAGATACGCAGTATTTT,TRBJ2-3,TRBV7-2,few,TRBD1
CASRRYGSRTDTQYF,TGTGCCAGCAGACGGTACGGTTCCCGCACAGATACGCAGTATTTT,TRBJ2-3,TRBV5-4,NA,NA
CASSQPGSSTDTQYF,TGCGCCAGCAGCCAGCCGGGGAGTAGCACAGATACGCAGTATTTT,TRBJ2-3,TRBV4-1,NA,NA
CASNSDTQETQYF,TGTGCCAGCAACTCGGACACCCAAGAGACCCAGTACTTC,TRBJ2-5,TRBV7-2,once,NA
CASSLRTGLPAGIYEQYF,TGTGCCAGCAGTTTAAGGACTGGACTACCTGCGGGAATTTACGAGCAGTACTTC,TRBJ2-7,TRBV28,NA,NA
CASSPNSQSGNTIYF,TGTGCCAGCAGCCCAAACAGCCAATCTGGAAACACCATATATTTT,TRBJ1-3,TRBV7-9,NA,NA
CASSLRDRKGYEQFF,TGTGCCAGCAGCCTCCGGGACAGGAAGGGGTATGAGCAGTTCTTC,TRBJ2-1,TRBV7-9,NA,TRBD1
CASSMGQGGTEAFF,TGCGCCAGCAGTATGGGACAGGGAGGCACTGAAGCTTTCTTT,TRBJ1-1,TRBV5-1,NA,TRBD1
CASSQDRAAGELFF,TGCGCCAGCAGCCAAGATCGAGCTGCCGGGGAGCTGTTTTTT,TRBJ2-2,TRBV4-3,NA,NA
CASSLGGQGIDTQYF,TGTGCCAGCAGCTTGGGTGGACAGGGTATAGATACGCAGTATTTT,TRBJ2-3,TRBV5-6,NA,TRBD1
CASSGQGNTGELFF,TGTGCCAGCAGCGGACAGGGGAACACCGGGGAGCTGTTTTTT,TRBJ2-2,TRBV2,NA,TRBD1
CASSTALGASVLREQFF,TGCGCCAGCAGCACGGCCCTTGGGGCTAGCGTGCTTCGTGAGCAGTTCTTC,TRBJ2-1,TRBV5-1,NA,NA
CASSLGHLTDTQYF,TGTGCCAGCAGCTTAGGACATCTCACAGATACGCAGTATTTT,TRBJ2-3,TRBV9,NA,NA
CASSPIAKTYEQYF,TGTGCCAGCAGCCCCATAGCGAAAACCTACGAGCAGTACTTC,TRBJ2-7,TRBV7-8,few,NA
CASSPRTGLGNQPQHF,TGTGCCAGCAGTCCCAGGACAGGGTTGGGCAATCAGCCCCAGCATTTT,TRBJ1-5,TRBV28,NA,TRBD1
CASSHVGAPYEQYF,TGTGCCAGCAGTCACGTGGGGGCCCCCTACGAGCAGTACTTC,TRBJ2-7,TRBV2,NA,NA
CASSVSGQGGSPLHF,TGTGCCAGCAGCGTCTCGGGACAGGGAGGTTCACCCCTCCACTTT,TRBJ1-6,TRBV9,NA,TRBD1
CASRLNRGETQYF,TGTGCCAGCAGGCTTAACAGGGGGGAGACCCAGTACTTC,TRBJ2-5,TRBV6-1,NA,TRBD1
CASSQERVRYEQFF,TGCGCCAGCAGCCAAGAACGGGTGAGGTATGAGCAGTTCTTC,TRBJ2-1,TRBV4-3,once,NA
CASSGGSLSAASTDTQYF,TGTGCCAGCAGCGGAGGTTCCCTGAGTGCGGCAAGCACAGATACGCAGTATTTT,TRBJ2-3,TRBV7-8,NA,NA
CAWGGQAGNTIYF,TGTGCCTGGGGGGGACAGGCTGGAAACACCATATATTTT,TRBJ1-3,TRBV30,once,TRBD1
CASSPRTGPTGELFF,TGTGCCAGCTCACCACGGACAGGCCCCACCGGGGAGCTGTTTTTT,TRBJ2-2,TRBV18,NA,TRBD1
CASSQEGGQGVGYTF,TGCGCCAGCAGCCAAGAGGGCGGACAGGGTGTAGGCTACACCTTC,TRBJ1-2,TRBV4-1,NA,TRBD1
CASRGHPGVLFF,TGTGCCAGCAGGGGACACCCAGGAGTACTGTTTTTT,TRBJ1-4,TRBV28,NA,NA
CASSSGQGATEAFF,TGCGCCAGCAGCTCAGGACAGGGAGCCACTGAAGCTTTCTTT,TRBJ1-1,TRBV4-1,few,TRBD1
CASSQWERERRTGELFF,TGCGCCAGCAGTCAATGGGAGCGGGAGCGTAGGACCGGGGAGCTGTTTTTT,TRBJ2-2,TRBV23-1,NA,TRBD2
CASSILAGGEETQYF,TGTGCCAGTAGTATTCTAGCGGGCGGAGAAGAGACCCAGTACTTC,TRBJ2-5,TRBV19,NA,TRBD2
CASSPRTSGDQYF,TGTGCCAGCAGCCCGAGGACTAGCGGCGACCAGTACTTC,TRBJ2-5,TRBV14,once,TRBD2
CASTRLAGVGGELFF,TGTGCCAGCACTCGACTAGCGGGAGTAGGGGGGGAGCTGTTTTTT,TRBJ2-2,TRBV7-8,once,TRBD2
CASSQDQTSGRAQETQYF,TGCGCCAGCAGCCAAGATCAGACTAGCGGGAGGGCCCAGGAGACCCAGTACTTC,TRBJ2-5,TRBV4-3,NA,TRBD2
CASTYVGDRGTGANVLTF,TGTGCCAGTACCTATGTTGGGGACAGGGGAACTGGGGCCAACGTCCTGACTTTC,TRBJ2-6,TRBV19,NA,TRBD1
CAWRARGLLGNQPQHF,TGTGCCTGGAGAGCTAGGGGCCTACTCGGGAATCAGCCCCAGCATTTT,TRBJ1-5,TRBV30,NA,NA
CASSQDTGTNYGYTF,TGCGCCAGCAGCCAAGATACAGGGACTAACTATGGCTACACCTTC,TRBJ1-2,TRBV4-3,NA,NA
CASSQDFIGGTNTGELFF,TGCGCCAGCAGCCAAGATTTTATAGGCGGAACGAACACCGGGGAGCTGTTTTTT,TRBJ2-2,TRBV4-1,NA,NA